Presented here are 8 T cell receptor beta chains from one specimen sequenced in a study of cytomegalovirus exposure and HLA in healthy donors. Primers included in the PCR were 60 Vbeta and 13 Jbeta primers. The assay was immunoSEQ multiplex PCR, and TCRdb's table has in-frame clones only and misses some. The repertoire holds about 150,000 clones, 73% seen once, with 1.5% to 2% in the top ten. Sequences were obtained from PBMCs. The receptors derive from a woman under 30 in good health and CMV-seronegative.

The V and J genes are TRBV21-1 and TRBJ2-5; TRBD2 reflects the table's D call only, with no check against the DNA. TRBV21-1 is flagged as a pseudogene. The CDR3 totals 15 residues. CDR3 nucleotide sequence: TGTGCCAGCAGCAGTCGGGGGACTGAACAAGAGACCCAGTACTTC. The encoded protein is CASSSRGTEQETQYF.

This clone was counted only a few times. The chain couples TRBV18 to TRBJ1-3, with a tentative D call TRBD1 (6 bases). Germline CDR1 reads KGHSH; CDR2 reads LQKENI. There are 17 residues in the CDR3. Trimming cost V 0 bases and J 0 bases, with 12 bases left between them. The CDR3 protein is CASSPPDRRISGNTIYF. In nucleotides, the CDR3 is TGTGCCAGCTCACCACCCGACAGGAGAATCTCTGGAAACACCATATATTTT.

This clone was counted a single time. The rearrangement links TRBV7-6 to TRBJ1-1; D ambiguous. From germline, CDR1 is SGHVS and CDR2 FNYEAQ. V lost 5 bases to trimming and J lost 4 bases, with 17 bases between them. CDR3 length: 15 amino acids. The CDR3 DNA sequence: TGTGCCAGCAGCGTCTCCTGGGGAGGGATCACTGAAGCTTTCTTT. Translating gives CASSVSWGGITEAFF.

V gene TRBV4-3 combines with J gene TRBJ1-4, with D unclear. The CDR3 has 18 amino acids. Germline V gene lookup returns CDR1 LGHNA and CDR2 YSLEER. Trimming stripped 4 bases from V and 0 bases from J, with 18 bases between. The CDR3 bases are TGCGCCAGCAGCCCGAGCGGGAGCAGAACGGCAACTAATGAAAAACTGTTTTTT. Translating it yields CASSPSGSRTATNEKLFF.

J is TRBJ2-4 and V is TRBV7-2; 14 bases are a match to TRBD2. Trimming at V came to 1 base and at J to 5 bases, leaving 4 bases not matched to a gene. This CDR3 has 17 amino acids. The V gene's germline CDR1 is SGHTA and CDR2 FQGNSA. DNA for the CDR3: TGTGCCAGCAGCTTAGGTGGGACTAGCGGGGGACAAAACATTCAGTACTTC. Amino acids: CASSLGGTSGGQNIQYF.

The J gene is TRBJ1-1, the V gene TRBV27, with D perhaps matching TRBD1 (5 bases). The V end was cut by 7 bases, the J end by 3 bases, with 18 bases between. CDR3 size: 15 residues. Germline lookup yields CDR1 MNHEY and CDR2 SMNVEV (reference sequence). CDR3 protein: CASTALGGEYTEAFF. The CDR3 DNA follows: TGTGCCAGCACCGCCCTTGGGGGGGAGTACACTGAAGCTTTCTTT.

This chain uses TRBV6-5 with TRBJ1-5; no definite D call. The germline CDR1 and CDR2 sequences are MNHEY and SVGAGI. The CDR3 spans 13 residues. V lost 0 bases to trimming and J lost 6 bases, with 6 bases between them. The CDR3 region is CASSYSFLQPQHF. In DNA, the CDR3 is TGTGCCAGCAGTTACTCGTTTCTTCAGCCCCAGCATTTT.

This clone came up a few times. The J gene is TRBJ2-3, the V gene TRBV14, with 8 bases matching TRBD2. The CDR3 covers 16 residues. Per germline, CDR1 SGHDN and CDR2 FVKESK. J gave up 5 bases and V 0 bases, and 7 bases lay outside the gene matches. CDR3 bases: TGTGCCAGCAGCCAAGAGCTGAGCGGGGGTCGAGATACGCAGTATTTT. It encodes CASSQELSGGRDTQYF.